This TCR beta chain stems from a study of cytomegalovirus exposure and HLA in healthy donors. PCR primers comprised 60 Vbeta and 13 Jbeta primers. The assay was immunoSEQ multiplex PCR, and TCRdb's table has in-frame clones only and misses some. Seen here are around 100,000 clones, 55% to 65% observed once, and the top ten hold about 2.2%. CDR3 size: 14 residues. V shed 5 bases and J shed 0 bases, with 10 bases lying between them. Per the germline V gene, CDR1 is ENHRY and CDR2 is SYGVKD. What was sequenced was PBMCs. The sequence came from a woman aged 25 to 39 in good health and CMV-seronegative. The V call is TRBV10-3, the J call TRBJ1-2; D call uncertain. CDR3: CAISHTFSNYGYTF. DNA of the CDR3: TGTGCCATCAGTCACACCTTTTCTAACTATGGCTACACCTTC.